Shown below are 22 T cell receptor beta chains from a single sample sequenced in a study of cytomegalovirus exposure and HLA in healthy donors (dated by TCRdb to between 2016 and 2019). Libraries came from the immunoSEQ multiplex PCR assay. A mixture of 60 forward primers for TCR Vbeta segments and 13 reverse primers for TCR Jbeta segments was used in the multiplex PCR. TCRdb carries this immuneACCESS record with in-frame sequences only. Its versions omit some clonotypes, under half of them owing to an unresolved V gene in the studies checked, with the rest unexplained. A total of 180,000 or so clones appear in this sample, approximately 9.5% of them only once. Roughly 1.3% of the sample lies in the top ten. The sample taken for sequencing was PBMCs. The receptors were sampled from a woman younger than 45 in good health and CMV-seropositive.

A few counts support this clone. The rearrangement links TRBV7-9 to TRBJ2-3; no clear D gene. V lost 5 bases and J lost 4, with 4 bases in between. The germline gives CDR1 SEHNR, CDR2 FQNEAQ (reference sequence). This CDR3 spans 11 amino acids. Here the CDR3 reads CASSRADTQYF. In nucleotides, the CDR3 is TGTGCCAGCAGCCGTGCAGATACGCAGTATTTT.

This clone turned up a few times. The chain combines TRBV4-1 with TRBJ1-2; 7 bases line up with TRBD1. V was clipped by 1 base and J by 3 bases; unmatched bases: 14. The germline V gene encodes CDR1 MGHRA and CDR2 YSYEKL. This CDR3 has 18 amino acids. CDR3 sequence reads: CASSQGGLGGVGYYGYTF. The CDR3 coding sequence is TGCGCCAGCAGCCAAGGGGGGTTAGGGGGCGTTGGGTACTATGGCTACACCTTC.

The V gene is TRBV7-9, the J gene TRBJ2-7; possibly TRBD1 for D (5 bases). The V gene's germline CDR1 is SEHNR and CDR2 FQNEAQ (reference sequence). The CDR3 totals 12 residues. Trimming left V 4 bases short and J 4 bases short, with 8 bases between. CDR3 protein: CASSSDTYEQYF. In DNA, the CDR3 is TGTGCCAGCAGCTCGGACACTTACGAGCAGTACTTC.

Ten or more counts support this clone. The rearrangement joins TRBV18 to TRBJ2-7; perhaps TRBD2 as D (6 bases). V dropped 2 bases and J dropped 3 bases, with 17 bases sitting between them. The CDR3 contains 16 residues. Germline CDR1 is KGHSH and CDR2 is LQKENI. CDR3 sequence reads: CASSPNPGLSFYEQYF. The CDR3 DNA is TGTGCCAGCTCACCAAACCCAGGACTAAGTTTCTACGAGCAGTACTTC.

The rearrangement joins TRBV7-9 to TRBJ2-7; no definite D call. CDR3 length: 14 amino acids. Germline V lookup: CDR1 SEHNR, CDR2 FQNEAQ (reference sequence). V shed 2 bases and J shed 2 bases, with 10 bases lying between them. CDR3 nucleotide sequence: TGTGCCAGCAGCTTAAATGAAGCAACCTACGAGCAGTACTTC. This translates into CASSLNEATYEQYF. Combining the CDR3 with reference TRBV7-9 and TRBJ2-7 gives the whole variable domain DTGVSQNPRHKITKRGQNVTFRCDPISEHNRLYWYRQTLGQGPEFLTYFQNEAQLEKSRLLSDRFSAERPKGSFSTLEIQRTEQGDSAMYLCASSLNEATYEQYFGPGTRLTVT.

The table lists this clone with a few counts. The gene calls are TRBV10-2 and TRBJ2-7; weak D call: TRBD1 (6 bases). The ends were cut back, 11 bases at V and 2 bases at J, with 16 bases in the middle. Germline CDR1 reads WSHSY; CDR2 reads SAAADI. The CDR3 length is 13 residues. CDR3 DNA sequence: TGCGCCGGTCGGGACACCATTACCTACGAGCAGTACTTC. Protein sequence: CAGRDTITYEQYF.

There are a few counts of this clone. An end of the junction does not agree with germline; a read error may underlie this. V and J are TRBV10-3 and TRBJ1-2, with 7 bases identical to TRBD1. CDR3 length equals 13 residues. The germline gives CDR1 ENHRY, CDR2 SYGVKD. The CDR3 coding sequence is TGTGCCATCAGTCAGTCAGGACAGGATGGCTACACCTTC. It yields the protein CAISQSGQDGYTF.

This clone has more than one count but fewer than ten. The genes are TRBV9 and TRBJ2-1, with TRBD2 identical over 11 bases. This CDR3 contains 16 residues. The V gene's germline CDR1 is SGDLS and CDR2 YYNGEE. The V and J ends lost 3 bases and 1 base, in that order; junction bases with no gene match: 3. The CDR3 DNA reads TGTGCCAGCAGCGCGTGGACTAGCGGGTCCTACAATGAGCAGTTCTTC. Translated: CASSAWTSGSYNEQFF.

In this sample, this clone turned up a few times. V is TRBV7-9 and J is TRBJ1-3, with no clear D. The germline V gene has CDR1 SEHNR and CDR2 FQNEAQ (reference sequence). This CDR3 has 17 residues. V was trimmed by 1 base and J by 6 bases, leaving 19 bases between them. CDR3 nucleotides: TGTGCCAGCAGCTTAGGCCCTTCTTTAACAGAGTCAAACACCATATATTTT. This gives the protein CASSLGPSLTESNTIYF. The full variable domain, in which reference TRBV7-9 and TRBJ1-3 provide the parts outside the CDR3, is DTGVSQNPRHKITKRGQNVTFRCDPISEHNRLYWYRQTLGQGPEFLTYFQNEAQLEKSRLLSDRFSAERPKGSFSTLEIQRTEQGDSAMYLCASSLGPSLTESNTIYFGEGSWLTVV.

This clone appeared a few times. The chain carries TRBV19 and TRBJ1-1; TRBD1 might be the D (5 bases). Trimming shortened V by 4 bases and J by 4 bases, and 28 bases separated the two germline ends. Germline V gene data show CDR1 as LNHDA and CDR2 as SQIVND (reference sequence). The CDR3 runs to 19 residues. This CDR3 reads CASSTRGGDGRTFSTEAFF. The CDR3 bases are TGTGCCAGTAGTACCCGGGGGGGGGACGGGCGAACCTTCAGCACTGAAGCTTTCTTT.

This clone was found a few times. CDR3 DNA sequence: TGTGCCAGCAGCTTAGCGCTCGGGCGGGAAACGACCCAGTACTTC. Translation: CASSLALGRETTQYF. V is TRBV7-2 and J is TRBJ2-5; D might be TRBD2 (6 bases). This CDR3 spans 15 amino acids. Per germline, CDR1 SGHTA and CDR2 FQGNSA. Deletions cut 0 bases from V and 7 bases from J, with 15 bases between.

The rearrangement links TRBV14 to TRBJ2-7; possibly TRBD2 for D (5 bases). The V gene lost 10 bases and the J gene lost 3 bases, with 13 bases spanning the gap. Germline V gene data show CDR1 as SGHDN and CDR2 as FVKESK. The CDR3 covers 12 residues. CDR3 DNA: TGTGCCAATACTAGAGAGTACTACGAGCAGTACTTC. The encoded protein is CANTREYYEQYF.

This clone was counted only a few times. The chain employs TRBV4-1 and TRBJ2-3; D unclear. Germline V gene sequence: CDR1 MGHRA, CDR2 YSYEKL. Trimming pared 4 bases from V and 6 bases from J, leaving 11 bases between. The CDR3 runs 13 residues. The CDR3 reads CASSPMSMDTQYF. CDR3 sequence (DNA): TGCGCCAGCAGCCCGATGAGCATGGATACGCAGTATTTT.

The table lists this clone with a few counts. The V gene is TRBV11-2, the J gene TRBJ2-7; TRBD1 agrees at 8 bases. This CDR3 is 16 amino acids long. Trimming removed 5 bases from V and 4 bases from J; junction bases left unmatched: 13. The germline V gene has CDR1 SGHAT and CDR2 FQNNGV. In DNA, the CDR3 is TGTGCCAGCAGCAAAGGACCAGGACAGGGCTCATACGAGCAGTACTTC. It specifies CASSKGPGQGSYEQYF.

This sequence joins TRBV11-2 and TRBJ2-1; 11 positions agree with TRBD2. Trimming took 6 bases from V and 4 from J; bases not matched to a gene: 2. Per the germline V gene, CDR1 is SGHAT and CDR2 is FQNNGV. The CDR3 length is 14 residues. The CDR3 sequence: CASRIAGGYNEQFF. In nucleotides, the CDR3 is TGTGCCAGCAGAATAGCGGGAGGGTACAATGAGCAGTTCTTC.

This clone occurred a few times. The chain couples TRBV5-1 to TRBJ2-3; 10 bases line up with TRBD2. CDR3 length: 17 residues. Germline loops: CDR1 SGHRS, CDR2 YFSETQ. Unmatched junction bases numbered 4, after V lost 0 bases and J lost 0 bases. In DNA, the CDR3 is TGCGCCAGCAGCTTGGGGACTAGCGGACCTAGCACAGATACGCAGTATTTT. Its protein product is CASSLGTSGPSTDTQYF.

This clone was observed a handful of times. CDR3 sequence (DNA): TGTGCCAGCAGTTACCAAAAGACAGGGTGGACTGAAGCTTTCTTT. Amino acid sequence: CASSYQKTGWTEAFF. V usage is TRBV6-6 and J usage is TRBJ1-1; 7 nucleotides match TRBD1. Per germline, CDR1 MNHNY and CDR2 SVGAGI (reference sequence). Germline trimming cut 2 bases from V and 5 bases from J; bases unmatched to any gene: 8. The CDR3 contains 15 residues.

This clone occurred a few times. The chain recombines TRBV7-8 with TRBJ2-2; 9 bases are shared with TRBD1. Germline CDR1 SGHVS, CDR2 FQNEAQ. Trimming cost V 5 bases and J 6 bases; bases outside gene matches: 13. The CDR3 is 17 amino acids. Written as DNA, the CDR3 is TGTGCCAGCAGCGACACTAACAGGGGGCTTTTTGCCGGGGAGCTGTTTTTT. Its protein is CASSDTNRGLFAGELFF.

In this sample, this clone turned up a few times. This chain joins TRBV4-1 and TRBJ2-7; TRBD1 agrees at 10 bases. The CDR3 sequence is 15 residues long. V dropped 4 bases and J dropped 5; count of bases not matched to a gene: 8. Germline assignment: CDR1 MGHRA and CDR2 YSYEKL. The CDR3 loop is CASSLGRQGANEQYF. In nucleotides, the CDR3 is TGCGCCAGCAGCCTAGGGAGACAGGGGGCTAACGAGCAGTACTTC.

V is TRBV25-1 and J is TRBJ2-7; 7 positions match TRBD1. Germline CDR1 is MGHDK and CDR2 is SYGVNS. The CDR3 totals 15 residues. The V and J ends lost 1 base and 2 bases, in that order; junction bases with no gene match: 5. CDR3 nucleotides: TGTGCCAGCAGTGAATTAGTACAGGGGCCCTACGAGCAGTACTTC. Translation gives CASSELVQGPYEQYF.

This clone was counted only a few times. CDR3 loop: CASNDPRQGAGEQYF. As DNA, the CDR3 is TGCGCCAGCAACGACCCCCGACAGGGGGCCGGCGAGCAGTACTTC. J is TRBJ2-7 and V is TRBV5-1; TRBD1 agrees at 10 bases. The germline gives CDR1 SGHRS, CDR2 YFSETQ. There are 15 residues in the CDR3. Trimming took 6 bases from V and 6 from J; bases not matched to a gene: 12.

This chain links TRBV20-1 with TRBJ2-7; possibly TRBD2 for D (6 bases). CDR3 length: 11 amino acids. Germline V CDR1 and CDR2: DFQATT, SNEGSKA (reference sequence). V shed 8 bases and J shed 7 bases, with 15 bases lying between them. CDR3 region: CSTMRREEQYF. In DNA form, the CDR3 reads TGCAGTACGATGAGGAGGGAGGAGCAGTACTTC.